This TCR beta chain comes out of a study of low-dose radiotherapy and immunotherapy resistance in tumors. Study in general: Cyclophosphamide was given intravenously at 200 mg/m2 every two weeks, and each dose came one day before radiation and immunotherapy.

Time point here: before trial treatment. Primers targeting TRAV and TRBV primed first-strand cDNA, covering alpha and beta chains. With a V-primer adapter and a constant-region primer, TCRs were amplified for about 22 PCR cycles. Via MiXCR, TCRdb re-called the reads, giving one row per CDR3 protein. The sample comprises about 39,000 distinct CDR3 sequences, 25% to 40% of which are singletons, and around 3.5% rests with the top ten. The CDR3 runs to 16 residues. Per germline, CDR1 MNHEY and CDR2 SVGEGT. Trimming cost V 6 bases and J 2 bases; bases outside gene matches: 8. The genes are TRBV6-2 or TRBV6-3 and TRBJ2-1; TRBD2 agrees at 9 bases. The specimen was PBMCs, collected before treatment. The clonotype originates from a male donor with gallbladder cancer. The CDR3 loop reads CASSQTLAGAYNEQFF. DNA for the CDR3: TGTGCCAGCAGCCAGACTTTAGCGGGAGCCTACAATGAGCAGTTCTTC.